The entry below gives a single TCR beta chain sequence along with its context. The source of the sample is a study of T cell changes during pregnancy in multiple sclerosis. Germline V gene data show CDR1 as SNHLY and CDR2 as FYNNEI. Trimming left V 5 bases short and J 7 bases short, with 14 bases between. The CDR3 runs to 14 residues. Repertoires were generated with immunoSEQ multiplex PCR, while TCRdb's copy carries only in-frame clones and drops some. This table has some 95,000 clones, around 92% appearing once. The TCR originated in a female donor with multiple sclerosis, enrolled in a pregnancy study. Material: peripheral blood, obtained in the first trimester of pregnancy. The gene calls are TRBV2 and TRBJ2-2; tentative D call: TRBD2 (5 bases). The CDR3 region is CASSLRRAGGELFF. The CDR3 DNA reads as TGTGCCAGCAGTCTGCGGCGGGCCGGCGGGGAGCTGTTTTTT.